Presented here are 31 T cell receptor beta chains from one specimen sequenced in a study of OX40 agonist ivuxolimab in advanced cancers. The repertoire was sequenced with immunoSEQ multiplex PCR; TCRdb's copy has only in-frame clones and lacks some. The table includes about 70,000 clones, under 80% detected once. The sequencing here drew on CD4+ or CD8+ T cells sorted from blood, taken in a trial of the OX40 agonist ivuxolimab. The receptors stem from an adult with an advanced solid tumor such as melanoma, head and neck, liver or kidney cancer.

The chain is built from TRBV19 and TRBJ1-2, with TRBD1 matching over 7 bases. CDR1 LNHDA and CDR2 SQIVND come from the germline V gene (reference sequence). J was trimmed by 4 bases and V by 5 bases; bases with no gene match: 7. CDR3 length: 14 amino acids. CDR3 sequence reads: CASSVQGIGYGYTF. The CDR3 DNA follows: TGTGCCAGTAGTGTACAGGGGATAGGCTATGGCTACACCTTC.

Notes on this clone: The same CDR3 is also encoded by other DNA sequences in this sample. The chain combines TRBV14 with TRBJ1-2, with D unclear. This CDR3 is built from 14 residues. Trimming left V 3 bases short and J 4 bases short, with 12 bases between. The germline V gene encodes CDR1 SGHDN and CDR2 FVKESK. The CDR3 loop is CASSQVGLTYGYTF. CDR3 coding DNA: TGTGCCAGCAGCCAGGTCGGCTTGACCTATGGCTACACCTTC.

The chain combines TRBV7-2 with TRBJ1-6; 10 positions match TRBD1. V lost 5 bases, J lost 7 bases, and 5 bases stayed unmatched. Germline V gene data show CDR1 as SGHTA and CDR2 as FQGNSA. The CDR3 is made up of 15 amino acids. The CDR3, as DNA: TGTGCCAGCAGCGGTACGGGACAGGGGAATTCACCCCTCCACTTT. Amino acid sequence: CASSGTGQGNSPLHF.

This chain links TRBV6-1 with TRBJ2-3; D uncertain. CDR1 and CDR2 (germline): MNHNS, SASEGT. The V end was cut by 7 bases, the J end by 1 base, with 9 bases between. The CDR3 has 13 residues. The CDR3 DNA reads TGTGCCAGCAACGGTTATCGCACAGATACGCAGTATTTT. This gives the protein CASNGYRTDTQYF.

CDR3 amino acids: CASSMANRGTGNTIYF. The CDR3 DNA reads as TGTGCCAGTAGTATGGCAAACAGGGGAACTGGAAACACCATATATTTT. This chain links TRBV19 with TRBJ1-3; 7 positions match TRBD1. In germline, CDR1 is LNHDA, CDR2 SQIVND (reference sequence). V shed 3 bases, J shed 2 bases, and the junction held 7 bases outside the gene matches. There are 16 residues in the CDR3.

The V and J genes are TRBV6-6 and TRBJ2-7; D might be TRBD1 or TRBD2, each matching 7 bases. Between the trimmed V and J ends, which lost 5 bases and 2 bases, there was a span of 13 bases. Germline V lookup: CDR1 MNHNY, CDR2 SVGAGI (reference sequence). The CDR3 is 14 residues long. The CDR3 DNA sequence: TGTGCCAGCAGTCGTTCAGGGGGGGCCTACGAGCAGTACTTC. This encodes CASSRSGGAYEQYF.

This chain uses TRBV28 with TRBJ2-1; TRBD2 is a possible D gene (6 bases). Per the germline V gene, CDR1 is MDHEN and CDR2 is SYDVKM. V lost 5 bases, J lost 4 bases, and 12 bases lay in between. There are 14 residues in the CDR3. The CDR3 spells CASSGTGTYNEQFF. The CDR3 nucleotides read TGTGCCAGCAGTGGAACGGGGACTTACAATGAGCAGTTCTTC.

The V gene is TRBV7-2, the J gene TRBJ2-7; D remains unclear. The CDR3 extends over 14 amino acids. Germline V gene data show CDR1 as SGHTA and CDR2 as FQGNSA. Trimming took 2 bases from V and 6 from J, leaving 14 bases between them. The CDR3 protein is CASSLTGQRSEQYF. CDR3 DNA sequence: TGTGCCAGCAGCTTAACTGGGCAGAGGAGCGAGCAGTACTTC.

CDR3 bases: TGCGCCAGCAGCTCCAATCGGTTCGGCGCTGCTAGCACAGATACGCAGTATTTT. It encodes CASSSNRFGAASTDTQYF. V usage is TRBV5-1 and J usage is TRBJ2-3; D gene uncertain. Trimming removed 3 bases from V and 0 bases from J, with 20 bases in between. Germline lookup yields CDR1 SGHRS and CDR2 YFSETQ. The CDR3 is 18 amino acids.

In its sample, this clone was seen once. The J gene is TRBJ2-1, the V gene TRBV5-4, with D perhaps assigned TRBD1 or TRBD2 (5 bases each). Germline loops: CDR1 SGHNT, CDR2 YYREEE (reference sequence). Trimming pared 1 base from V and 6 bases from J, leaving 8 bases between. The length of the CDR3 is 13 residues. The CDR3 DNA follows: TGTGCCAGCAGCTTGTATGGGGGCAATGAGCAGTTCTTC. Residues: CASSLYGGNEQFF. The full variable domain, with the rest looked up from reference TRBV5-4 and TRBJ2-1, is ETGVTQSPTHLIKTRGQQVTLRCSSQSGHNTVSWYQQALGQGPQFIFQYYREEENGRGNFPPRFSGLQFPNYSSELNVNALELDDSALYLCASSLYGGNEQFFGPGTRLTVL.

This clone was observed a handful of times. For the CDR3, the DNA is TGTGCCAGTAGCTCCTCTGGAGACAGCACAGATACGCAGTATTTT. This codes for CASSSSGDSTDTQYF. The chain links TRBV19 to TRBJ2-3; no clear D. This CDR3 has 15 residues. With 6 bases removed from V and 0 bases from J, the gap between germline ends came to 13 bases. Germline loops: CDR1 LNHDA, CDR2 SQIVND (reference sequence).

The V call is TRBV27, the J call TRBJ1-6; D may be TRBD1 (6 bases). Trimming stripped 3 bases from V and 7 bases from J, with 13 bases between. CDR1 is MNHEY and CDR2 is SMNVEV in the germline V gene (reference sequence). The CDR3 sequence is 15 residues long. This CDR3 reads CASSFLEQGNSPLHF. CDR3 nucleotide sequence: TGTGCCAGCAGTTTTCTGGAACAGGGAAATTCACCCCTCCACTTT.

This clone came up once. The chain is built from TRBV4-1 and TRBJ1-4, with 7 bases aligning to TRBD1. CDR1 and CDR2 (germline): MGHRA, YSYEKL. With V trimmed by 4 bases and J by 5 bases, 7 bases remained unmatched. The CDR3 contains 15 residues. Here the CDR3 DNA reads TGCGCCAGCAGCCGAAGACAGGGCCTCAATGAAAAACTGTTTTTT. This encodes CASSRRQGLNEKLFF.

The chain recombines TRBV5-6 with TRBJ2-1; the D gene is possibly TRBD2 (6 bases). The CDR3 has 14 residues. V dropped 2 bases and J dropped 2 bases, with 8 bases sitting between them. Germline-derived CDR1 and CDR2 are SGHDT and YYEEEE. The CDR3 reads CASSFPSAYNEQFF. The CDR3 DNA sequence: TGTGCCAGCAGCTTCCCTAGCGCCTACAATGAGCAGTTCTTC.

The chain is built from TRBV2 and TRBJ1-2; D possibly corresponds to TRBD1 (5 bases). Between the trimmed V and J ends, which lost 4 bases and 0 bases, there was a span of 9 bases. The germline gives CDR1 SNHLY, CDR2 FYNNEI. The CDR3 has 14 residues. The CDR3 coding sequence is TGTGCCAGCAGTGGACAGATGTCTAACTATGGCTACACCTTC. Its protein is CASSGQMSNYGYTF.

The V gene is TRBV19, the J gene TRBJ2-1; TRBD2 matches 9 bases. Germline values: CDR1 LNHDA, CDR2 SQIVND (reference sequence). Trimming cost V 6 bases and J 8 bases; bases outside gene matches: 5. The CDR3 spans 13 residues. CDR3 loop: CASRASGAHEQFF. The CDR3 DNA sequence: TGTGCCAGTAGGGCTAGCGGGGCTCATGAGCAGTTCTTC.

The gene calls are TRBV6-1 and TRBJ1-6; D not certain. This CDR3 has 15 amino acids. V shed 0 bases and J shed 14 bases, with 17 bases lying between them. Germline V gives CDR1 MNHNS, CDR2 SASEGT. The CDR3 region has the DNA TGTGCCAGCAGTGAAGCAAAGGGTCTTGGTGTGGCCCTCCACTTT. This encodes CASSEAKGLGVALHF.

The CDR3 spells CSVVWGDEKLFF. CDR3 DNA: TGCAGCGTTGTTTGGGGGGATGAAAAACTGTTTTTT. The rearrangement links TRBV29-1 to TRBJ1-4; D perhaps matches TRBD1 (5 bases). V lost 4 bases and J lost 6, with 9 bases in between. CDR1 is SQVTM, CDR2 ANQGSEA, per germline. The CDR3 has 12 amino acids.

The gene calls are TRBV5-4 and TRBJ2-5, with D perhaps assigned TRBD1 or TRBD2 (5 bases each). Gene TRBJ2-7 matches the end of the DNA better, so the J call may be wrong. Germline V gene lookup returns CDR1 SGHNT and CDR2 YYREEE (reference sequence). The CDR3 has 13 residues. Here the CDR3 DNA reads TGTGCCAGCAGCCTTGGGACCAACTACGAGCAGTACTTC. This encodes CASSLGTNYEQYF.

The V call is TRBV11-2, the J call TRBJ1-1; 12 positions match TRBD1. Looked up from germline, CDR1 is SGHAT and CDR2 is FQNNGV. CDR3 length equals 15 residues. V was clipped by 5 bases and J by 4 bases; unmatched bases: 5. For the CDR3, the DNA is TGTGCCAGCAGCAGGGGACAGGGGGCGATCACTGAAGCTTTCTTT. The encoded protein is CASSRGQGAITEAFF.

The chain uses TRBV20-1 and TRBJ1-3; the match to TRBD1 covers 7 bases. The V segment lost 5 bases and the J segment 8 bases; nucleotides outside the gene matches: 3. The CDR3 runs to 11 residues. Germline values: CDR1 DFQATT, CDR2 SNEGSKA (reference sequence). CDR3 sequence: CSAVQGDTIYF. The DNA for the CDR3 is TGCAGTGCTGTCCAGGGGGACACCATATATTTT.

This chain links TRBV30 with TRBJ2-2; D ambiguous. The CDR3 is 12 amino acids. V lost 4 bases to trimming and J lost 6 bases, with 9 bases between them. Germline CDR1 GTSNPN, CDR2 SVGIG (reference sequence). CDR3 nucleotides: TGTGCCTGGAACCCTCTACCCGGGGAGCTGTTTTTT. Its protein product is CAWNPLPGELFF.

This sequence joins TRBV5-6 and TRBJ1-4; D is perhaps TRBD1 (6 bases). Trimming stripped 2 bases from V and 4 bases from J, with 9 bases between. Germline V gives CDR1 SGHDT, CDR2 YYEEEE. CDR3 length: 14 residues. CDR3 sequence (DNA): TGTGCCAGCAGCTTCAGGGGAATTAATGAAAAACTGTTTTTT. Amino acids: CASSFRGINEKLFF. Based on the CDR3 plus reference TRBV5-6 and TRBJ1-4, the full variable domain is DAGVTQSPTHLIKTRGQQVTLRCSPKSGHDTVSWYQQALGQGPQFIFQYYEEEERQRGNFPDRFSGHQFPNYSSELNVNALLLGDSALYLCASSFRGINEKLFFGSGTQLSVL.

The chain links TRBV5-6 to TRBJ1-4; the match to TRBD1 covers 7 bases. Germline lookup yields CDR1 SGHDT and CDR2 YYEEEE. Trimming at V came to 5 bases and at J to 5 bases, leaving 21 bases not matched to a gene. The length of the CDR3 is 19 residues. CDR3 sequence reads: CASSSIPGGVQGSNEKLFF. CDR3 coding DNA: TGTGCCAGCAGTTCCATCCCAGGGGGTGTGCAGGGTTCCAATGAAAAACTGTTTTTT.

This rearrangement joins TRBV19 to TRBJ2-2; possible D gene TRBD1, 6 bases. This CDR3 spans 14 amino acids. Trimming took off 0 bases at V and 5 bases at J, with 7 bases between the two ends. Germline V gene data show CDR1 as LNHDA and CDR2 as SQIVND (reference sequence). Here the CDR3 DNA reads TGTGCCAGTAGTATAGACGGGACAACCGGGGAGCTGTTTTTT. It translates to CASSIDGTTGELFF.

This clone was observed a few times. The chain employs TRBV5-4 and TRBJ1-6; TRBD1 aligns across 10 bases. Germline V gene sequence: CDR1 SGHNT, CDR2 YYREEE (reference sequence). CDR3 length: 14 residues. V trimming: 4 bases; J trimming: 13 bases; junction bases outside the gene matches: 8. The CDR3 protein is CASSRTGGLAPLHF. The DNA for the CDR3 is TGTGCCAGCAGCAGGACAGGGGGGCTCGCCCCCCTCCACTTT.

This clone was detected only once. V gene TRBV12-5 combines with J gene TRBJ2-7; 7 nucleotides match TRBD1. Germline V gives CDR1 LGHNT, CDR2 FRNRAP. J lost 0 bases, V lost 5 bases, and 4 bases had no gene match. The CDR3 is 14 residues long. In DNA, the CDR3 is TGTGCTAGTGGTCCAGGGGGTGGCTCCTACGAGCAGTACTTC. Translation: CASGPGGGSYEQYF.

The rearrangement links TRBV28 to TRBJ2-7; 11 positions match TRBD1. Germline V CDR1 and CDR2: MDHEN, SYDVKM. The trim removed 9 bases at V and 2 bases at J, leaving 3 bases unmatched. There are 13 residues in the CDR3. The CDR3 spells CASWDRGTYEQYF. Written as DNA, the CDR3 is TGTGCCAGTTGGGACAGGGGGACCTACGAGCAGTACTTC.

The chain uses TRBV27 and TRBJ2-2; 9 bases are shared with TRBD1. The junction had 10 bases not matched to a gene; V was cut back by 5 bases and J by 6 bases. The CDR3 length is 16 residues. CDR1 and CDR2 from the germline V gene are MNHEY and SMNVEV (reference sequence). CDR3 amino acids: CASSPGTGGASGELFF. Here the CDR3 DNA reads TGTGCCAGCAGTCCTGGTACAGGGGGCGCGTCCGGGGAGCTGTTTTTT.

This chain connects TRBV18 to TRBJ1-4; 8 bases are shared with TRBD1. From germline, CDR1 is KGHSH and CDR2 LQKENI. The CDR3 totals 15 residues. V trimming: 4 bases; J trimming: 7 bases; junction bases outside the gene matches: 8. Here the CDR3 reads CASSRLTGVSEKLFF. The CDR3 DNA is TGTGCCAGCTCACGTCTGACAGGGGTCAGTGAAAAACTGTTTTTT.

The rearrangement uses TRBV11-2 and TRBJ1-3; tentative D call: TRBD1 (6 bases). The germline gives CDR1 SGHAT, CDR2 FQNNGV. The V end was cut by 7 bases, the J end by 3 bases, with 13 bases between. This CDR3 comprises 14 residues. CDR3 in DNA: TGTGCCAGCACCGTGGGGGGGCTTGGAAACACCATATATTTT. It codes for CASTVGGLGNTIYF.